A single sample is the source of the 12 T cell receptor beta chains below, sequenced in a study of early T cells in non-severe SARS-CoV-2 infection. From the 5' RACE reads, TCRdb called clonotypes with MiXCR, one entry per CDR3 protein. The table has around 80,000 distinct CDR3 sequences, around 9.3% seen once. The source was whole blood, collected at baseline. Receptors originate from an adult who was a healthcare worker with PCR-confirmed SARS-CoV-2 infection or an uninfected control (not recorded which).

A few counts support this clonotype. This chain links TRBV28 with TRBJ2-7; D is unclear. The V end lost 6 bases, the J end lost 5 bases, and 11 bases lay between the germline ends. The CDR3 is 12 residues long. Germline lookup yields CDR1 MDHEN and CDR2 SYDVKM. The CDR3 sequence is CASRDFLDEQYF. CDR3 bases: TGTGCCAGCAGAGACTTCCTCGACGAGCAGTACTTC.

This clonotype came up many times. This sequence joins TRBV5-1 and TRBJ2-7, with 10 bases fitting TRBD1. The CDR3 extends over 15 amino acids. V lost 4 bases, J lost 5 bases, and 9 bases stayed unmatched. CDR1 is SGHRS and CDR2 is YFSETQ in the germline V gene. The CDR3 is CASSGTGAYLDEQYF. In DNA, the CDR3 is TGCGCCAGCAGCGGGACAGGGGCATACTTGGACGAGCAGTACTTC.

This clonotype was counted at least ten times. The chain links TRBV12-3 or TRBV12-4 to TRBJ2-3, with D tentatively TRBD2 (6 bases). This CDR3 is built from 13 residues. Trimming took off 4 bases at V and 3 bases at J, with 8 bases between the two ends. CDR3 nucleotide sequence: TGTGCCAGCAGTTACGGGGGTACAGATACGCAGTATTTT. Translation gives CASSYGGTDTQYF.

This clonotype showed up just a few times. The chain carries TRBV20-1 and TRBJ1-4; D unclear. This CDR3 contains 12 residues. From germline, CDR1 is DFQATT and CDR2 SNEGSKA (reference sequence). Trimming took 2 bases from V and 7 from J, leaving 8 bases between them. The CDR3 nucleotides read TGCAGTGCTAGATCTTATACTGAAAAACTGTTTTTT. It codes for CSARSYTEKLFF.

This clonotype was counted ten times or more. The chain uses TRBV27 and TRBJ2-7; D is perhaps TRBD2 (6 bases). The V end lost 6 bases, the J end lost 3 bases, and 12 bases lay between the germline ends. Germline V gene data show CDR1 as MNHEY and CDR2 as SMNVEV (reference sequence). CDR3 length: 13 residues. The CDR3 DNA reads TGTGCCAGCAGGGGAGGTGTGGTCTACGAGCAGTACTTC. Its protein product is CASRGGVVYEQYF.

J is TRBJ2-1 and V is TRBV19; D uncertain. The V and J ends lost 3 bases and 0 bases respectively, with 9 bases between them. This CDR3 has 15 amino acids. Germline V gene data show CDR1 as LNHDA and CDR2 as SQIVND (reference sequence). CDR3: CASSIRSRSYNEQFF. The CDR3 bases are TGTGCCAGTAGTATTCGGAGTCGCTCCTACAATGAGCAGTTCTTC.

The chain links TRBV28 to TRBJ2-3, with 9 bases that match TRBD2. The CDR3 is 13 residues long. Germline CDR1 is MDHEN and CDR2 is SYDVKM. The V and J ends lost 10 bases and 5 bases, in that order; junction bases with no gene match: 7. The CDR3 spells CATLAGVGDTQYF. The CDR3 DNA follows: TGTGCCACCTTAGCGGGAGTTGGAGATACGCAGTATTTT.

The chain has TRBV11-2 and TRBJ2-2; D remains unclear. V was shortened by 5 bases and J by 3 bases, with 22 bases between the two germline ends. This CDR3 comprises 18 residues. Per the germline V gene, CDR1 is SGHAT and CDR2 is FQNNGV. The CDR3 DNA is TGTGCCAGCAGCATAACGGACGGATACACTGGAGACACCGGGGAGCTGTTTTTT. Translated: CASSITDGYTGDTGELFF. The variable domain in full, completed from reference TRBV11-2 and TRBJ2-2, reads EAGVAQSPRYKIIEKRQSVAFWCNPISGHATLYWYQQILGQGPKLLIQFQNNGVVDDSQLPKDRFSAERLKGVDSTLKIQPAKLEDSAVYLCASSITDGYTGDTGELFFGEGSRLTVL.

The sample holds a few counts of this clonotype. Written as DNA, the CDR3 is TGTGCCAGCAGGGGCACTAGCTCTGGGGCCAACGTCCTGACTTTC. The encoded protein is CASRGTSSGANVLTF. The rearrangement joins TRBV27 to TRBJ2-6; the D gene is possibly TRBD2 (5 bases). This CDR3 contains 15 residues. V was pared by 6 bases and J by 0 bases, with 9 bases between. Germline V gives CDR1 MNHEY, CDR2 SMNVEV (reference sequence).

In this sample, this clonotype turned up many times. The J gene is TRBJ2-5, the V gene TRBV5-1; TRBD2 agrees at 7 bases. The CDR3 loop spans 13 amino acids. Germline CDR1 and CDR2: SGHRS and YFSETQ. V lost 3 bases, J lost 2 bases, and 1 base stayed unmatched. The CDR3 DNA sequence: TGCGCCAGCAGCTATAGCGGGCAAGAGACCCAGTACTTC. Amino acids: CASSYSGQETQYF.

This clonotype was seen many times. V is TRBV11-2 and J is TRBJ2-1; TRBD2 matches at 12 bases. Germline CDR1 SGHAT, CDR2 FQNNGV. The V segment lost 5 bases and the J segment 6 bases; nucleotides outside the gene matches: 11. The CDR3 sequence is 17 residues long. The CDR3 coding sequence is TGTGCCAGCAGCCTAGTCGCGACTAGCGGGGGTTCCAATGAGCAGTTCTTC. This sequence encodes CASSLVATSGGSNEQFF.

The V gene is TRBV20-1, the J gene TRBJ2-5; no firm D call. From germline, CDR1 is DFQATT and CDR2 SNEGSKA (reference sequence). This CDR3 is built from 12 residues. V gave up 3 bases and J gave up 3 bases, with 8 bases separating them. CDR3 bases: TGCAGTGCTAGGAGTTTAAAAGAGACCCAGTACTTC. This gives the protein CSARSLKETQYF.